One sample yielded the 5 T cell receptor beta chains listed below, sequenced in a study of PD-1 blockade in mismatch repair-deficient tumors. Produced via immunoSEQ multiplex PCR; TCRdb's table is partial and in-frame only. Among 130,000 or so clones listed, 86% were seen once. The specimen was peripheral blood, collected 44 weeks after starting pembrolizumab. The origin of the receptors is an adult with mismatch repair-deficient cancer.

This rearrangement joins TRBV6-6 to TRBJ1-1; D gene ambiguous. Trimming shortened V by 0 bases and J by 1 base, and 9 bases separated the two germline ends. The CDR3 sequence is 15 residues long. The germline V gene has CDR1 MNHNY and CDR2 SVGAGI (reference sequence). CDR3: CASSYSVQWNTEAFF. The CDR3 coding sequence is TGTGCCAGCAGTTACTCGGTCCAATGGAACACTGAAGCTTTCTTT.

The V and J genes are TRBV30 and TRBJ1-5; the D is unclear. The CDR3 consists of 15 residues. Germline CDR1 is GTSNPN and CDR2 is SVGIG (reference sequence). The V and J ends lost 3 bases and 6 bases respectively, with 18 bases between them. The CDR3 bases are TGTGCCTGGAGCCCTCGGGAAGGAATGCTTCAGCCCCAGCATTTT. It codes for CAWSPREGMLQPQHF.

The chain employs TRBV6-5 and TRBJ2-1; D is undetermined. This CDR3 comprises 13 residues. Germline V gene lookup returns CDR1 MNHEY and CDR2 SVGAGI. Deletions cut 10 bases from V and 0 bases from J, with 10 bases between. The DNA of the CDR3 is TGTGCCACACGAAGGAGCTCCTACAATGAGCAGTTCTTC. As protein: CATRRSSYNEQFF.

This clone has a handful of counts. The V call is TRBV7-9, the J call TRBJ2-7; TRBD1 agrees at 7 bases. Germline V gene sequence: CDR1 SEHNR, CDR2 FQNEAQ (reference sequence). After removal of 5 bases from V and 0 bases from J, the junction contained 7 bases not matched to a gene. The CDR3 covers 15 residues. In DNA form, the CDR3 reads TGTGCCAGCAGCCCCACCGGGACAGCCTCCTACGAGCAGTACTTC. Translated, it gives CASSPTGTASYEQYF.

This chain uses TRBV4-1 with TRBJ2-7; a possible D gene is TRBD1 (6 bases). With 4 bases removed from V and 2 bases from J, the gap between germline ends came to 12 bases. This CDR3 spans 14 amino acids. The germline V gene encodes CDR1 MGHRA and CDR2 YSYEKL. The CDR3: CASSPGAHTYEQYF. The CDR3 nucleotides are TGCGCCAGCAGCCCAGGGGCGCATACCTACGAGCAGTACTTC.